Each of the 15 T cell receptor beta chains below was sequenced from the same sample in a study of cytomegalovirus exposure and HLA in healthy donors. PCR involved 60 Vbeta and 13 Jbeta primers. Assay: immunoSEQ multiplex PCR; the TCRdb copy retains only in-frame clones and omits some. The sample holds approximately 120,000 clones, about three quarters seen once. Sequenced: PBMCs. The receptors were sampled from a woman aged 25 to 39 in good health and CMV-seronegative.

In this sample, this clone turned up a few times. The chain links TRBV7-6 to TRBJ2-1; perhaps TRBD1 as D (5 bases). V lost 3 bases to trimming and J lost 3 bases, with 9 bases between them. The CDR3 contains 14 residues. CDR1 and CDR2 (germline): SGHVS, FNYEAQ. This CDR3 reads CASSFQGGYNEQFF. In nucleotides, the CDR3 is TGTGCCAGCAGCTTCCAGGGTGGCTACAATGAGCAGTTCTTC.

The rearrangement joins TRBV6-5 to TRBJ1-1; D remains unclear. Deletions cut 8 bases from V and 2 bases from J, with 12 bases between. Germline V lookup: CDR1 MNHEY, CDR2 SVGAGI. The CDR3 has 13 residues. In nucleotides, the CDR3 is TGTGCCAGCGCCAGGAACTTTAACACTGAAGCTTTCTTT. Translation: CASARNFNTEAFF.

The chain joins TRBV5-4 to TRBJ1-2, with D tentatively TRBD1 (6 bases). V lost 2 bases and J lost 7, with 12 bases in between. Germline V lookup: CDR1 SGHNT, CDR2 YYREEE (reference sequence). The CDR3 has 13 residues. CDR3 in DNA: TGTGCCAGCAGCTTACAGGGAATCATTGGCTACACCTTC. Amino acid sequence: CASSLQGIIGYTF.

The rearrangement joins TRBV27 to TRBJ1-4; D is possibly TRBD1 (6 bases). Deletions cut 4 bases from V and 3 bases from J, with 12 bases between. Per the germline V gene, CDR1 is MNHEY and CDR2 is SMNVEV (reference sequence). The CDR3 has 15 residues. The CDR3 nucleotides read TGTGCCAGCAGTTCCCTACAGGGACCTAATGAAAAACTGTTTTTT. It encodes CASSSLQGPNEKLFF.

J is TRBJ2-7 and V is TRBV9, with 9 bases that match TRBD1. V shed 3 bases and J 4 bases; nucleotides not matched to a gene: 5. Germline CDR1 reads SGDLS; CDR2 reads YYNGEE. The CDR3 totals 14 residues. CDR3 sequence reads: CASSAGQGRYEQYF. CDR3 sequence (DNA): TGTGCCAGCAGCGCCGGACAGGGGAGGTACGAGCAGTACTTC.

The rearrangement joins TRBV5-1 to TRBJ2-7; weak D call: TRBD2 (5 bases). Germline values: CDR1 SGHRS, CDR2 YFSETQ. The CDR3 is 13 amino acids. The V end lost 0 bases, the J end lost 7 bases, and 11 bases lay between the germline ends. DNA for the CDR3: TGCGCCAGCAGCTTGGTCTCCCCGGGGGAGCAGTACTTC. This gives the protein CASSLVSPGEQYF.

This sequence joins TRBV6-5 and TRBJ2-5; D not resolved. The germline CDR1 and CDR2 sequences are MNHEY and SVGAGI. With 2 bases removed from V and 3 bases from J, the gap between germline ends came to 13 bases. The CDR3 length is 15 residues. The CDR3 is CASSYLLAMEETQYF. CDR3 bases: TGTGCCAGCAGTTACCTCTTAGCAATGGAAGAGACCCAGTACTTC.

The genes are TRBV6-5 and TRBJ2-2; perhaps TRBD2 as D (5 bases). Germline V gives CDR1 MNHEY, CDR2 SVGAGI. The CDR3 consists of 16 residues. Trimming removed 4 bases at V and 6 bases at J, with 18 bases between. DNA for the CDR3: TGTGCCAGCAGTTTTTTCGGGATACGCGGCGCCGGGGAGCTGTTTTTT. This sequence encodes CASSFFGIRGAGELFF.

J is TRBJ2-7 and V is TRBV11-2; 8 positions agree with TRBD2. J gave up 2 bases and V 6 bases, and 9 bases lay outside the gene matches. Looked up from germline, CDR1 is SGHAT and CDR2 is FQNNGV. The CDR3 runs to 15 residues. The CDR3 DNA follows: TGTGCCAGCAGACTACTTAGCGGGACTACCTACGAGCAGTACTTC. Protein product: CASRLLSGTTYEQYF.

This CDR3 reads CASSEQGADEQYF. CDR3 nucleotides: TGTGCCAGCAGTGAACAAGGGGCCGACGAGCAGTACTTC. The chain carries TRBV2 and TRBJ2-7, with a possible D match to TRBD1 (5 bases). V gave up 2 bases and J gave up 5 bases, with 10 bases separating them. Germline values: CDR1 SNHLY, CDR2 FYNNEI. This CDR3 is 13 amino acids long.

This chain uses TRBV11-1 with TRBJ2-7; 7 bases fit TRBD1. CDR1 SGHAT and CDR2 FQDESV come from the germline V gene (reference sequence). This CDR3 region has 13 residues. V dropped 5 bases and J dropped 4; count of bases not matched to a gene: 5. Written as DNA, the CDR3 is TGTGCCAGCAGCCCGGGACAGCCTTACGAGCAGTACTTC. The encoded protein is CASSPGQPYEQYF.

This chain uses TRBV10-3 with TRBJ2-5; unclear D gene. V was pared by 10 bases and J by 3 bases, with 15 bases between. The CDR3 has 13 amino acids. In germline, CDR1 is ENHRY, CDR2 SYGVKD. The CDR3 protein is CATKGQEEETQYF. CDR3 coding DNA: TGTGCCACCAAAGGTCAGGAAGAAGAGACCCAGTACTTC.

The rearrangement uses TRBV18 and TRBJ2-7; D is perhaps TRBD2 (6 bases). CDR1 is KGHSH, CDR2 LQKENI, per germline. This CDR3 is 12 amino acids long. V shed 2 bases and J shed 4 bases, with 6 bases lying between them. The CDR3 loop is CASSPGGYEQYF. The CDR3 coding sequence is TGTGCCAGCTCACCAGGGGGGTACGAGCAGTACTTC. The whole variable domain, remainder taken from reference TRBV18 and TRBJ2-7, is NAGVMQNPRHLVRRRGQEARLRCSPMKGHSHVYWYRQLPEEGLKFMVYLQKENIIDESGMPKERFSAEFPKEGPSILRIQQVVRGDSAAYFCASSPGGYEQYFGPGTRLTVT.

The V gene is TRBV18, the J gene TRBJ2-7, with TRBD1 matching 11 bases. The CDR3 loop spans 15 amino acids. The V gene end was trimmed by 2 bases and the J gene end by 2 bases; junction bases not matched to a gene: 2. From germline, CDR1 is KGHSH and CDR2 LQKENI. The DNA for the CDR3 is TGTGCCAGCTCACCAGCGGGACAGGGGGCCTACGAGCAGTACTTC. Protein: CASSPAGQGAYEQYF.

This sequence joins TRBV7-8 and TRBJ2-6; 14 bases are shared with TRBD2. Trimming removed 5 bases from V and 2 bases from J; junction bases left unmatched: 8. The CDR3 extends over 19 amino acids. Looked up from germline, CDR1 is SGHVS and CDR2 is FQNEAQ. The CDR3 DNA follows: TGTGCCAGCAGCCCAAGGACTAGCGGGAGGATTGCTGGGGCCAACGTCCTGACTTTC. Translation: CASSPRTSGRIAGANVLTF.